Listed here is a single TCR beta chain. CDR1 MGHRA and CDR2 YSYEKL come from the germline V gene. The junction had 8 bases not matched to a gene; V was cut back by 5 bases and J by 3 bases. This CDR3 has 16 amino acids. This record belongs to a study of blood T cell repertoires in COVID-19. In the study overall: PBMCs, B-cell-depleted T cells, or T cells were the source of the cDNA or gDNA that made up the material.

In the authors' methods: Reference gene primer amplification in the assay estimated nucleated cell counts. Sequenced by immunoSEQ multiplex PCR; TCRdb stores in-frame clones only, minus some. The V and J calls and clone size were taken over from that table, and D and trimming were inferred from the DNA. The sample records some 380,000 clones, 88% being singletons. The chain joins TRBV4-1 to TRBJ2-2, with 8 bases fitting TRBD1. Sequenced sample: PBMCs or T cells enriched from blood (not recorded which). The TCR sequence derives from a woman aged 35 to 49 with acute COVID-19. The DNA for the CDR3 is TGCGCCAGCAGCTTCCAGGGGGCTGGAGACACCGGGGAGCTGTTTTTT. As protein: CASSFQGAGDTGELFF.